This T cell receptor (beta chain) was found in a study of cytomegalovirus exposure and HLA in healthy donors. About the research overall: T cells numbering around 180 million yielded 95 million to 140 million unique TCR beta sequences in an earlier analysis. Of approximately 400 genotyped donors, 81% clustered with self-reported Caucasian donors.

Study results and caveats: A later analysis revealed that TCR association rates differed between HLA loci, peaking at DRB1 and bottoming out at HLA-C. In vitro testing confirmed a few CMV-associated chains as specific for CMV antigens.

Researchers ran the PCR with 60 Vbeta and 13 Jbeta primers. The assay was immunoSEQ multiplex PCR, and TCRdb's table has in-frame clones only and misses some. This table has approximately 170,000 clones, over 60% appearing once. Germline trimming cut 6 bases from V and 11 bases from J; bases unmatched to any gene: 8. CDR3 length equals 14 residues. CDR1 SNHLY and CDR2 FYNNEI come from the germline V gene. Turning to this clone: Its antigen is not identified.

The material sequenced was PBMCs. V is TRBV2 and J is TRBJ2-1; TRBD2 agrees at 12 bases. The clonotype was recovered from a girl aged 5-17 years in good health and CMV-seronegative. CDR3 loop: CASSQLAGGNQQFF. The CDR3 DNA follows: TGTGCCAGCAGCCAGCTAGCGGGGGGGAATCAGCAGTTCTTC.